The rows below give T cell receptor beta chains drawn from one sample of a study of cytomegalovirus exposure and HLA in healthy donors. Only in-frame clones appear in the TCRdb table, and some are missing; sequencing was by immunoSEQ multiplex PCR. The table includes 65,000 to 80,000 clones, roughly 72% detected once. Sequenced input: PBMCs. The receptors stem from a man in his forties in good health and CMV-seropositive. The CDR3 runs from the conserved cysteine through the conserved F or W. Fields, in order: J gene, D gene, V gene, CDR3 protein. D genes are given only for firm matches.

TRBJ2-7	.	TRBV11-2	CASSRTRGGYEQYF
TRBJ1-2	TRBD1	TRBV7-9	CASSADQGVGGYTF
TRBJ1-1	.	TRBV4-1	CASSQAPGGAVVNTEAFF
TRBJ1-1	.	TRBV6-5	CASCWVRGEAFF
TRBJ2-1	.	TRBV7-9	CASRQGAQQFF
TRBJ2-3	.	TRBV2	CASSPAQGNTQYF
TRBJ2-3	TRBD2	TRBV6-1	CASSETSGDTQYF
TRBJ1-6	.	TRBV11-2	CASSLQSGVQSPLHF
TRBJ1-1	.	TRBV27	CASSPRPTSEAFF
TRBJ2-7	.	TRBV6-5	CASSPDWTAVDEQYF
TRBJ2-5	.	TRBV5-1	CASRPADYKETQYF
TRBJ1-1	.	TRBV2	CASSEERNTEAFF
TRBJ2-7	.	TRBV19	CASSIGGGRFGQYF
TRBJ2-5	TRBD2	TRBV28	CASGRASETQYF